A selection of T cell receptor beta chains follows, all from one sample in a study of cytomegalovirus exposure and HLA in healthy donors. TCRdb's copy holds only in-frame clones and misses some; the assay was immunoSEQ multiplex PCR. The profile shows roughly 300,000 clones, approximately 86% of them singletons. Input material: PBMCs. All receptors come from a woman aged 30 to 39 in good health and CMV-seropositive. Both conserved end residues are part of each CDR3. The D gene is left open where the match is weak. Clone size, where shown, is once, few, many, or a class for clones that have expanded.

clone_size	d_call	v_call	j_call	cdr3_aa	cdr3_nt
-	TRBD1	TRBV30	TRBJ1-2	CAWSATGTDNYGYTF	TGTGCCTGGAGTGCGACCGGGACAGACAACTATGGCTACACCTTC
-	-	TRBV6-1	TRBJ2-7	CASSEFYEQYF	TGTGCCAGCAGTGAATTTTACGAGCAGTACTTC
-	-	TRBV25-1	TRBJ2-7	CASSELREAPYEQYF	TGTGCCAGCAGTGAACTGAGAGAGGCGCCCTACGAGCAGTACTTC
-	TRBD2	TRBV27	TRBJ2-2	CASSLWTSGNTGELFF	TGTGCCAGCAGTTTATGGACTAGCGGGAACACCGGGGAGCTGTTTTTT
once	TRBD2	TRBV7-6	TRBJ2-7	CASSFGRETYEQYF	TGTGCCAGCAGCTTCGGGAGGGAAACCTACGAGCAGTACTTC
-	-	TRBV6-5	TRBJ2-5	CASSIQGPLMAQYF	TGTGCCAGCAGTATACAGGGACCGCTGATGGCCCAGTACTTC
-	-	TRBV15	TRBJ1-1	CATSRPSTANTEAFF	TGTGCCACCAGCAGACCATCGACAGCGAACACTGAAGCTTTCTTT
once	-	TRBV27	TRBJ2-7	CASSTPLGGNEQYF	TGTGCCAGCAGTACCCCTTTGGGGGGAAACGAGCAGTACTTC
-	TRBD2	TRBV19	TRBJ2-7	CASSMDGGAYEQYF	TGTGCCAGTAGTATGGACGGGGGGGCTTACGAGCAGTACTTC
-	-	TRBV30	TRBJ2-5	CAWSPPGGGGTQYF	TGTGCCTGGAGCCCTCCGGGGGGCGGGGGGACCCAGTACTTC
-	TRBD1	TRBV7-2	TRBJ1-3	CASSLDRDRIGNTIYF	TGTGCCAGCAGCTTAGACCGGGACAGGATAGGAAACACCATATATTTT
few	TRBD1	TRBV7-2	TRBJ1-2	CASSIYTGDNYGYTF	TGTGCCAGCAGCATATACACAGGGGATAACTATGGCTACACCTTC
-	-	TRBV5-1	TRBJ2-3	CASRLEGSTDTQYF	TGCGCCAGCAGACTTGAAGGGAGCACAGATACGCAGTATTTT
-	-	TRBV27	TRBJ2-7	CASSFRYEQYF	TGTGCCAGCAGTTTTCGCTACGAGCAGTACTTC
-	-	TRBV9	TRBJ1-3	CASSVATRDDGNTIYF	TGTGCCAGCAGCGTAGCCACTAGGGACGATGGAAACACCATATATTTT
-	-	TRBV27	TRBJ2-6	CASSPSTGLKSNVLTF	TGTGCCAGCAGTCCCAGCACAGGGCTAAAGTCCAACGTCCTGACTTTC
-	TRBD1	TRBV2	TRBJ1-2	CASRRTGVYGYTF	TGTGCCAGCAGGAGGACAGGGGTCTATGGCTACACCTTC
few	-	TRBV16	TRBJ2-3	CASSQYTGTGTDTQYF	TGTGCCAGCAGCCAATATACAGGGACGGGCACAGATACGCAGTATTTT
few	-	TRBV30	TRBJ2-7	CAWEGYEQYF	TGTGCCTGGGAGGGGTACGAGCAGTACTTC
-	TRBD1	TRBV27	TRBJ2-7	CASSPGQGSFEQYF	TGTGCCAGCAGCCCGGGACAGGGATCGTTTGAGCAGTACTTC
once	-	TRBV7-2	TRBJ1-5	CASSLEFWGRQPQHF	TGTGCCAGCAGCTTAGAATTTTGGGGGCGTCAGCCCCAGCATTTT
-	-	TRBV30	TRBJ2-7	CAWSEPGFHYEQYF	TGTGCCTGGAGTGAACCGGGCTTTCACTACGAGCAGTACTTC
-	TRBD2	TRBV5-1	TRBJ2-7	CASSYRGGPSYEQYF	TGCGCCAGCAGCTACCGCGGGGGGCCCTCCTACGAGCAGTACTTC
-	TRBD1	TRBV5-1	TRBJ2-1	CASSLTQGTYNEQFF	TGCGCCAGCAGCTTGACACAGGGGACCTACAATGAGCAGTTCTTC
-	-	TRBV5-8	TRBJ1-1	CASRKRAVAEAFF	TGTGCCAGCAGGAAAAGGGCGGTCGCTGAAGCTTTCTTT
-	TRBD2	TRBV5-1	TRBJ2-7	CASSFGSGSSYEQYF	TGCGCCAGCAGCTTTGGTAGCGGGAGCTCCTACGAGCAGTACTTC
-	-	TRBV14	TRBJ2-2	CASSQDQAAQGTGELFF	TGTGCCAGCAGCCAAGATCAGGCAGCCCAGGGCACCGGGGAGCTGTTTTTT
-	-	TRBV4-3	TRBJ1-3	CASSQDSGNTIYF	TGCGCCAGCAGCCAAGACTCCGGAAACACCATATATTTT
-	TRBD2	TRBV7-3	TRBJ2-5	CASSSSGRVQETQYF	TGTGCCAGCAGCTCTAGCGGGAGGGTACAAGAGACCCAGTACTTC
few	-	TRBV7-9	TRBJ2-7	CASSLMGGGYEQYF	TGTGCCAGCAGTCTCATGGGGGGAGGCTACGAGCAGTACTTC
-	-	TRBV15	TRBJ1-1	CATSPGQNTEAFF	TGTGCCACCAGCCCAGGACAGAACACTGAAGCTTTCTTT
-	-	TRBV6-5	TRBJ2-7	CASSYSGWGSEQYF	TGTGCCAGCAGTTACTCAGGGTGGGGAAGCGAGCAGTACTTC
-	TRBD2	TRBV6-5	TRBJ2-5	CASSFQRGQETQYF	TGTGCCAGCAGTTTCCAGCGGGGTCAAGAGACCCAGTACTTC
-	-	TRBV28	TRBJ2-3	CATNRADTQYF	TGTGCCACCAATCGTGCAGATACGCAGTATTTT
-	-	TRBV5-1	TRBJ2-7	CASSFGTDSYEQYF	TGCGCCAGCAGCTTCGGGACGGACTCCTACGAGCAGTACTTC
-	-	TRBV7-8	TRBJ2-1	CASSPLSSNEQFF	TGTGCCAGCAGCCCCCTCAGTTCTAATGAGCAGTTCTTC
-	-	TRBV5-6	TRBJ1-1	CASSPDPFVTEAFF	TGTGCCAGCAGCCCGGACCCCTTCGTCACTGAAGCTTTCTTT
once	-	TRBV6-1	TRBJ2-7	CASSLVPSGEQYF	TGTGCCAGCTCCCTGGTCCCGAGCGGGGAGCAGTACTTC
-	TRBD1	TRBV11-1	TRBJ2-7	CASTLNRGLSYEQYF	TGTGCCAGCACCTTGAACAGGGGGCTGTCCTACGAGCAGTACTTC